The clone carrying this T cell receptor beta chain showed up just a few times. CDR3 size: 15 residues. The germline V gene has CDR1 SGDLS and CDR2 YYNGEE. The V segment lost 4 bases and the J segment 4 bases; nucleotides outside the gene matches: 8. The sample belongs to a study of CD8+ T cells in alopecia areata. RNA extraction was followed by reverse transcription into cDNA, which acted as the sequencing template. Libraries were prepared by immunoSEQ multiplex PCR; TCRdb keeps only in-frame clonotypes and omits some of them. Here the sample spans around 34,000 clones, 55% being singletons. The chain links TRBV9 to TRBJ2-3, with TRBD2 identical over 8 bases. Specimen: NKG2D-high CD8+ T cells sorted from blood. This receptor was obtained from a human donor with alopecia areata. In DNA form, the CDR3 reads TGTGCCAGCAGCCATTCGGTAGCGGGGTCAGATACGCAGTATTTT. Protein sequence: CASSHSVAGSDTQYF.